The 27 T cell receptor beta chains given below trace back to one sample, sequenced in a study of T cells expressing NK-cell markers. From its re-call of the 5' RACE reads, TCRdb lists each CDR3 protein once, without DNA. Recorded for this sample: approximately 420,000 distinct CDR3 sequences. What was sequenced was blood T cells: a sorted CD56 or NKG2C T cell subset, CD4+ or CD8+ T cells, or bulk PBMC T cells (not recorded which). These receptors all come from a woman between 50 and 59 years old in good health.

The CDR3: CASSLFPVYYNEQFF. The V call is TRBV27, the J call TRBJ2-1. The CDR3 is 15 residues long. In germline, CDR1 is MNHEY, CDR2 SMNVEV (reference sequence).

V and J are TRBV4-1 and TRBJ2-1; TCRdb returns TRBD2, unconfirmable since there is no DNA. CDR3 length equals 16 residues. Germline V gene lookup returns CDR1 MGHRA and CDR2 YSYEKL. CDR3 amino acids: CASSRLGLAAGDEQFF.

V is TRBV11-3 and J is TRBJ2-1; the D gene TCRdb calls, TRBD1, cannot be checked with no DNA. In germline, CDR1 is SGHNT, CDR2 YENEEA. The CDR3 is 14 amino acids. The CDR3: CASSTGPTGFEQFF.

The chain employs TRBV2 and TRBJ1-6; lacking DNA, the TRBD1 call made by TCRdb goes unchecked. This CDR3 has 16 amino acids. Germline V gene lookup returns CDR1 SNHLY and CDR2 FYNNEI. CDR3 region: CASATGKGPYNSPLHF.

The chain links TRBV12-3 or TRBV12-4 to TRBJ1-4; TCRdb indicates TRBD1, and absent DNA this call remains unverified. The length of the CDR3 is 16 residues. CDR3: CASRNSIQGVGEKLFF.

V is TRBV11-2 and J is TRBJ2-1; TCRdb's D call of TRBD1 is untestable without DNA. This CDR3 has 12 residues. Germline-derived CDR1 and CDR2 are SGHAT and FQNNGV. CDR3 amino acids: CASSSHPGEQFF.

The chain recombines TRBV14 with TRBJ1-2. Germline CDR1 and CDR2: SGHDN and FVKESK. The CDR3 runs 14 residues. CDR3 loop: CASSQDPKPYGYTF.

The chain links TRBV5-1 to TRBJ2-2; TCRdb's D gene call, TRBD2, goes unchecked for lack of DNA. Germline V gene lookup returns CDR1 SGHRS and CDR2 YFSETQ. The length of the CDR3 is 15 residues. The CDR3 is CASSHSSTNTGELFF.

The genes are TRBV11-2 and TRBJ1-1. CDR3 length: 14 residues. The germline gives CDR1 SGHAT, CDR2 FQNNGV. The CDR3 sequence is CASSFRVMNTEAFF.

This chain links TRBV20-1 with TRBJ2-3; TCRdb gives TRBD2 as the D gene, but with no DNA this cannot be confirmed. The germline V gene encodes CDR1 DFQATT and CDR2 SNEGSKA (reference sequence). This CDR3 spans 15 amino acids. CDR3 protein: CSAGLGAGGSDTQYF.

The genes are TRBV20-1 and TRBJ1-2. Germline values: CDR1 DFQATT, CDR2 SNEGSKA (reference sequence). This CDR3 has 14 amino acids. The CDR3 loop is CSARGGETNYGYTF.

The chain is built from TRBV29-1 and TRBJ1-1; TCRdb proposes TRBD1, but this gene call is untestable without DNA. The germline V gene encodes CDR1 SQVTM and CDR2 ANQGSEA. The CDR3 spans 13 residues. Here the CDR3 reads CSVEDRTGTKAFF.

The V call is TRBV12-3 or TRBV12-4, the J call TRBJ2-1; TCRdb gives TRBD2 as the D gene, but with no DNA this cannot be confirmed. This CDR3 contains 15 residues. This CDR3 is CASTTLAGVGNEQFF.

The chain employs TRBV4-1 and TRBJ1-1. Per germline, CDR1 MGHRA and CDR2 YSYEKL. There are 15 residues in the CDR3. CDR3 loop: CASSQGVSENTEAFF.

The gene calls are TRBV7-6 and TRBJ2-3. There are 15 residues in the CDR3. Germline-derived CDR1 and CDR2 are SGHVS and FNYEAQ. Here the CDR3 reads CASSLADGPTDTQYF.

The chain has TRBV27 and TRBJ2-3; TCRdb indicates TRBD1, and absent DNA this call remains unverified. The CDR3 has 15 residues. CDR1 is MNHEY and CDR2 is SMNVEV in the germline V gene (reference sequence). CDR3 residues: CASTRGQGKTDTQYF.

V is TRBV12-3 or TRBV12-4 and J is TRBJ1-1. CDR3 size: 12 residues. The CDR3 protein is CASSGARSEAFF.

The chain employs TRBV5-1 and TRBJ1-3. CDR1 and CDR2 (germline): SGHRS, YFSETQ. The CDR3 consists of 13 residues. The CDR3 loop is CASSANSGNTIYF.

The chain combines TRBV10-2 with TRBJ1-5; TCRdb picks TRBD1, but there is no DNA to check that call. The CDR3 extends over 14 amino acids. From germline, CDR1 is WSHSY and CDR2 SAAADI. Here the CDR3 reads CASKTGGDNQPQHF.

The chain recombines TRBV3-1 with TRBJ2-2; checking the TCRdb D call of TRBD1 is not possible without DNA. CDR1 is LGHDT, CDR2 YNNKEL, per germline (reference sequence). The CDR3 extends over 15 amino acids. CDR3 sequence: CASSWGILDTGELFF.

The V call is TRBV30, the J call TRBJ2-2; the D gene TCRdb calls, TRBD2, cannot be checked with no DNA. CDR3 length equals 16 residues. CDR1 is GTSNPN, CDR2 SVGIG, per germline (reference sequence). The CDR3 loop reads CAWGPLGLAGVGELFF.

The chain employs TRBV4-1 and TRBJ1-4; TCRdb picks TRBD1, but there is no DNA to check that call. The CDR3 contains 16 residues. CDR1 and CDR2 from the germline V gene are MGHRA and YSYEKL. This CDR3 is CASSLSSGTGFEKLFF.

The rearrangement uses TRBV7-9 and TRBJ2-5. CDR3 length: 15 residues. Germline V lookup: CDR1 SEHNR, CDR2 FQNEAQ (reference sequence). This chain's CDR3 is CASSLAPKRWETQYF.

This chain connects TRBV20-1 to TRBJ2-7; the D call from TCRdb, TRBD2, cannot be confirmed without DNA. In germline, CDR1 is DFQATT, CDR2 SNEGSKA (reference sequence). The CDR3 runs to 17 residues. This CDR3 is CSARGLAGGTDVYEQYF.

This sequence joins TRBV7-9 and TRBJ2-1; TCRdb returns TRBD2, unconfirmable since there is no DNA. This CDR3 contains 15 residues. Germline CDR1 reads SEHNR; CDR2 reads FQNEAQ (reference sequence). CDR3 loop: CASSPWTSATYEQFF.

The chain carries TRBV20-1 and TRBJ1-5; the D call from TCRdb, TRBD1, cannot be confirmed without DNA. CDR1 DFQATT and CDR2 SNEGSKA come from the germline V gene (reference sequence). The CDR3 loop spans 13 amino acids. CDR3 amino acids: CSAMGQISQPQHF.

V gene TRBV29-1 combines with J gene TRBJ1-1. CDR1 SQVTM and CDR2 ANQGSEA come from the germline V gene. The CDR3 sequence is 12 residues long. The CDR3 here is CSGRSENTEAFF.